This is a list of T cell receptor beta chains from one sample in a study of TIL therapy for anti-PD-1-resistant metastatic lung cancer. Some clones are missing from TCRdb's copy, which holds only in-frame ones; the method was immunoSEQ multiplex PCR. The repertoire has 50,000 or so clones, around 80% of them found once; the top ten carry about 5%. The source was blood, collected at baseline. These receptor sequences come from a woman aged 30-79 years with non-small cell lung cancer. Each CDR3 is given with its conserved first and last residue. The D gene is left open where the match is weak. Expanded clones are given a class, and other clones once, few, many or no size at all.

d_call j_call clone_size v_call cdr3_aa cdr3_nt
TRBD1 TRBJ2-7 - TRBV27 CASKEGDRGYYEQYF TGTGCCAGCAAAGAAGGAGACAGGGGTTACTACGAGCAGTACTTC
TRBD1 TRBJ1-4 - TRBV18 CASSSAGTGDEKLFF TGTGCCAGCTCATCCGCCGGGACAGGGGACGAAAAACTGTTTTTT
- TRBJ1-1 - TRBV4-3 CASSQDLGYPTEAFF TGCGCCAGCAGCCAAGATTTGGGGTATCCCACTGAAGCTTTCTTT
- TRBJ2-7 few TRBV7-2 CASSCYEQYF TGTGCCAGCAGCTGCTACGAGCAGTACTTC
TRBD1 TRBJ1-5 - TRBV7-3 CASSLRGGGRGQPQHF TGTGCCAGCAGCCTCCGGGGAGGGGGCAGAGGTCAGCCCCAGCATTTT
- TRBJ2-5 - TRBV10-1 CASSDPNEKTQYF TGCGCCAGCTCCGACCCCAACGAAAAGACCCAGTACTTC
TRBD1 TRBJ2-2 - TRBV27 CASSWTGSIAGELFF TGTGCCAGCAGTTGGACAGGGAGTATCGCCGGGGAGCTGTTTTTT
- TRBJ1-5 - TRBV6-4 CASRHRQRERYSNQPQHF TGTGCCAGCAGGCACCGACAGAGGGAACGTTATAGCAATCAGCCCCAGCATTTT
- TRBJ2-7 - TRBV11-2 CASSLNPGSSYEQYF TGTGCCAGCAGCTTAAACCCTGGGAGCTCCTACGAGCAGTACTTC
- TRBJ2-7 - TRBV29-1 CSVDDSSYEQYF TGCAGCGTTGATGACAGCTCCTACGAGCAGTACTTC
- TRBJ1-1 - TRBV6-6 CASSYGGTGNTEAFF TGTGCCAGCAGTTACGGGGGGACGGGGAACACTGAAGCTTTCTTT
- TRBJ2-5 - TRBV5-5 CASFLTVGAGETQYF TGTGCCAGCTTTTTGACGGTTGGGGCGGGGGAGACCCAGTACTTC
- TRBJ2-7 - TRBV20-1 CSARRQYEQYF TGCAGTGCTAGACGTCAGTACGAGCAGTACTTC
- TRBJ1-1 - TRBV14 CASSQQQNTEAFF TGTGCCAGCAGCCAACAGCAGAACACTGAAGCTTTCTTT
- TRBJ2-7 once TRBV6-1 CASSVRDDAVPYEQYF TGTGCCAGCAGTGTTCGAGATGATGCAGTCCCCTACGAGCAGTACTTC
- TRBJ1-1 - TRBV19 CASSMWGDTEAFF TGTGCCAGTAGTATGTGGGGAGACACTGAAGCTTTCTTT
TRBD1 TRBJ2-1 once TRBV5-1 CASSLERDRSGEPEQFF TGCGCCAGCAGCTTGGAAAGGGACAGGTCGGGGGAACCGGAGCAGTTCTTC
- TRBJ1-1 - TRBV5-8 CASSLGPRGEAFF TGTGCCAGCAGCTTGGGGCCCAGAGGTGAAGCTTTCTTT
- TRBJ1-2 few TRBV7-9 CASSPDPGSYGYTF TGTGCCAGCAGCCCGGACCCAGGGAGCTATGGCTACACCTTC
- TRBJ2-3 - TRBV6-1 CASRTGGTDTQYF TGTGCCAGCAGGACCGGGGGCACAGATACGCAGTATTTT
TRBD1 TRBJ2-7 - TRBV28 CASSSLGQGIGGEQYF TGTGCCAGCAGCAGCCTCGGACAGGGGATTGGAGGCGAGCAGTACTTC
- TRBJ2-1 - TRBV7-2 CASSLGGSGWYNEQFF TGTGCCAGCAGCTTAGGGGGTAGCGGCTGGTACAATGAGCAGTTCTTC
- TRBJ1-2 - TRBV5-4 CASSTDGNYGYTF TGTGCCAGCAGTACGGACGGGAACTATGGCTACACCTTC
- TRBJ2-3 - TRBV7-9 CASSLSSDTQYF TGTGCCAGCAGCTTGAGTTCAGATACGCAGTATTTT
- TRBJ2-2 - TRBV27 CASSPRWGNTGELFF TGTGCCAGCAGCCCTCGATGGGGGAACACCGGGGAGCTGTTTTTT
- TRBJ1-6 - TRBV6-6 CASRNQSPLHF TGTGCCAGCAGAAATCAGTCACCCCTCCACTTT
- TRBJ1-3 - TRBV7-2 CASSFDSGNTIYF TGTGCCAGCAGCTTCGACTCTGGAAACACCATATATTTT
TRBD1 TRBJ1-1 - TRBV27 CASSGRGRGSRGSTEAFF TGTGCCAGCAGTGGGAGGGGGCGCGGGTCCCGGGGGAGCACTGAAGCTTTCTTT
- TRBJ2-1 - TRBV5-6 CASSAYNEQFF TGTGCCAGCAGCGCGTACAATGAGCAGTTCTTC
- TRBJ1-2 - TRBV10-2 CASSEKGGLSSDGYTF TGCGCCAGCAGTGAGAAAGGAGGGTTATCCTCCGATGGCTACACCTTC
- TRBJ1-2 - TRBV2 CASRRQDLANYGYTF TGTGCCAGCAGGCGGCAGGACCTAGCTAACTATGGCTACACCTTC
TRBD2 TRBJ2-7 once TRBV6-1 CASRRLAGGDEQYF TGTGCCAGCAGGAGACTAGCGGGAGGCGACGAGCAGTACTTC
- TRBJ1-5 - TRBV2 CASSVSSGGNQPQHF TGTGCCAGCAGTGTGTCCAGTGGAGGCAATCAGCCCCAGCATTTT
TRBD2 TRBJ2-5 - TRBV18 CASSLSASGPGWTQYF TGTGCCAGCTCACTCTCGGCTAGCGGCCCCGGATGGACCCAGTACTTC
- TRBJ2-2 - TRBV10-2 CASISLVAANTGELFF TGCGCCAGCATATCGTTGGTAGCGGCGAACACCGGGGAGCTGTTTTTT
- TRBJ2-5 - TRBV28 CASQKARGAEETQYF TGTGCCAGCCAAAAAGCACGGGGGGCGGAGGAGACCCAGTACTTC
- TRBJ2-5 - TRBV9 CASSVAGSLQETQYF TGTGCCAGCAGCGTAGCGGGATCGCTCCAAGAGACCCAGTACTTC
- TRBJ1-5 once TRBV28 CASSLSGANQPQHF TGTGCCAGCAGTTTATCTGGGGCCAATCAGCCCCAGCATTTT
TRBD1 TRBJ2-7 - TRBV28 CASSFPRDREEQYF TGTGCCAGCAGTTTCCCTAGAGACAGGGAAGAGCAGTACTTC
- TRBJ2-2 - TRBV5-1 CASKRPQGAGELFF TGCGCCAGCAAGCGCCCCCAAGGGGCCGGGGAGCTGTTTTTT
- TRBJ1-3 - TRBV5-1 CASSLVGGDGNTIYF TGCGCCAGCAGCTTGGTCGGGGGTGACGGAAACACCATATATTTT
TRBD1 TRBJ2-7 - TRBV5-6 CASSRTGVDEQYF TGTGCCAGCAGCAGGACAGGGGTCGACGAGCAGTACTTC
TRBD1 TRBJ1-5 - TRBV15 CATVDRTSDSNQPQHF TGTGCCACCGTGGACAGGACCTCGGATAGCAATCAGCCCCAGCATTTT
- TRBJ1-1 - TRBV28 CASSFIREVTEAFF TGTGCCAGCAGTTTTATCAGGGAGGTAACTGAAGCTTTCTTT
- TRBJ2-4 - TRBV6-1 CASTPLVKAKNIQYF TGTGCCAGCACTCCCCTTGTAAAAGCCAAAAACATTCAGTACTTC
- TRBJ1-1 once TRBV28 CASTPPTGLLNTEAFF TGTGCCAGCACGCCCCCTACGGGACTCCTGAACACTGAAGCTTTCTTT
- TRBJ2-1 few TRBV7-8 CASSLGGVNEQFF TGTGCCAGCAGCTTAGGGGGGGTCAATGAGCAGTTCTTC
TRBD2 TRBJ2-3 - TRBV5-1 CASSSGGPDTQYF TGCGCCAGCAGTAGCGGGGGCCCAGATACGCAGTATTTT
TRBD1 TRBJ1-1 - TRBV18 CASSPPGQGNAEAFF TGTGCCAGCTCACCACCGGGACAGGGTAACGCTGAAGCTTTCTTT
TRBD2 TRBJ2-7 - TRBV25-1 CASRPIGVAGADYEQYF TGTGCCAGCAGACCAATTGGAGTAGCGGGAGCAGACTACGAGCAGTACTTC
TRBD1 TRBJ1-1 - TRBV11-1 CASNAGQGIFAEAFF TGTGCCAGCAACGCGGGACAGGGCATTTTCGCTGAAGCTTTCTTT
TRBD1 TRBJ2-7 - TRBV5-6 CASSLYRGNYEQYF TGTGCCAGCAGCCTTTACAGGGGGAATTACGAGCAGTACTTC
TRBD1 TRBJ2-3 - TRBV11-3 CASSIRGGETDTQYF TGTGCCAGCAGCATTCGAGGGGGCGAAACAGATACGCAGTATTTT
- TRBJ2-5 - TRBV5-4 CASSGLLQETQYF TGTGCCAGCAGCGGTCTACTACAAGAGACCCAGTACTTC
- TRBJ2-1 - TRBV18 CASSPPAGTTYNEQFF TGTGCCAGCTCACCACCGGCGGGGACGACCTACAATGAGCAGTTCTTC